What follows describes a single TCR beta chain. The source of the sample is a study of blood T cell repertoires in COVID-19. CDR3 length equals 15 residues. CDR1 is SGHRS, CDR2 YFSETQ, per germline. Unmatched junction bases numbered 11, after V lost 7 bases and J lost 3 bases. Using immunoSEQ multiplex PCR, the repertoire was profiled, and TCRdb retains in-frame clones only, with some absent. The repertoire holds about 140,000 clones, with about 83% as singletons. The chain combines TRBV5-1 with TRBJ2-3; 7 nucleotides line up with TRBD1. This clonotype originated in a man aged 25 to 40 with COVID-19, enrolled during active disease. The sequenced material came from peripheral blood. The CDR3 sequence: CASHKTGPGTDTQYF. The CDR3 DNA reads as TGCGCCAGCCACAAGACAGGGCCGGGGACAGATACGCAGTATTTT. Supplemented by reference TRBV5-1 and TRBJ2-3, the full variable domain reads KAGVTQTPRYLIKTRGQQVTLSCSPISGHRSVSWYQQTPGQGLQFLFEYFSETQRNKGNFPGRFSGRQFSNSRSEMNVSTLELGDSALYLCASHKTGPGTDTQYFGPGTRLTVL.